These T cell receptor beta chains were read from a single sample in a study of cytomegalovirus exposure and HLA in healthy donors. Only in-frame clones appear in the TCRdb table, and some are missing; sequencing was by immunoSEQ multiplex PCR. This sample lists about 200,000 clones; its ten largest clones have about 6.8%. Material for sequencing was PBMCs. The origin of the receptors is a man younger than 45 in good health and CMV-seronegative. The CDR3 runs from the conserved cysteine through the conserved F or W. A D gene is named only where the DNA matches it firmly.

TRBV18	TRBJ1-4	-	CASSPRGRDEKLFF	TGTGCCAGCTCACCAAGGGGGAGGGACGAAAAACTGTTTTTT
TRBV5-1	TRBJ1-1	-	CASSLVPGAITEAFF	TGCGCCAGCAGCTTGGTGCCAGGGGCTATCACTGAAGCTTTCTTT
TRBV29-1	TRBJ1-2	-	CSVGRGNYGYTF	TGCAGCGTTGGGCGAGGGAACTATGGCTACACCTTC
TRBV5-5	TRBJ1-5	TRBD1	CASSSTGLSNQPQHF	TGTGCCAGCAGCTCGACAGGGTTGAGCAATCAGCCCCAGCATTTT
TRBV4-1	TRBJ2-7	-	CASSQVTVSYEQYF	TGCGCCAGCAGCCAGGTGACAGTCTCCTACGAGCAGTACTTC
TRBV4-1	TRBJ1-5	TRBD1	CASQEGTGGNQPQHF	TGCGCCAGCCAAGAGGGGACAGGGGGCAATCAGCCCCAGCATTTT
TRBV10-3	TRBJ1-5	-	CAISGGDPRLYSNQPQHF	TGTGCCATCAGTGGGGGGGACCCCCGCTTATATAGCAATCAGCCCCAGCATTTT
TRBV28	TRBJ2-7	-	CASSPLAGYYEQYF	TGTGCCAGCAGTCCCTTGGCAGGTTACTACGAGCAGTACTTC
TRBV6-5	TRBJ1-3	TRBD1	CASRVDRGYTIYF	TGTGCCAGCAGGGTCGACAGGGGTTACACCATATATTTT
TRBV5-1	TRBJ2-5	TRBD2	CASSTGLVGETQYF	TGCGCCAGCAGCACCGGACTAGTAGGAGAGACCCAGTACTTC
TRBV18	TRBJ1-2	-	CASSPQGTNYGYTF	TGTGCCAGCTCACCACAGGGGACTAACTATGGCTACACCTTC
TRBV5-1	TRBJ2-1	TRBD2	CASSLLAGEVNNEQFF	TGCGCCAGCAGCTTGCTAGCGGGAGAAGTCAACAATGAGCAGTTCTTC
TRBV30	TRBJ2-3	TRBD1	CAWSAQGAISPDTQYF	TGTGCCTGGAGTGCTCAGGGGGCCATATCCCCAGATACGCAGTATTTT
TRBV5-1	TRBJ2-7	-	CASSLASEQYF	TGCGCCAGCAGCTTGGCGTCCGAGCAGTACTTC
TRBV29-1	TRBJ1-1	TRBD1	CSVERTGNTEAFF	TGCAGCGTTGAAAGGACAGGGAACACTGAAGCTTTCTTT
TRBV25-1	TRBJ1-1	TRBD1	CASSAGDRDTEAFF	TGTGCCAGCAGTGCTGGGGACAGGGACACTGAAGCTTTCTTT
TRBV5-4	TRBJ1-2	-	CASSLAAGQSGYTF	TGTGCCAGCAGCTTGGCCGCAGGGCAGAGTGGCTACACCTTC
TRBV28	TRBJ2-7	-	CASSFSRGYSYEQYF	TGTGCCAGCAGTTTCTCACGCGGGTATTCCTACGAGCAGTACTTC
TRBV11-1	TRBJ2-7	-	CASSPTRGYEQYF	TGTGCCAGCAGCCCAACTAGAGGCTACGAGCAGTACTTC
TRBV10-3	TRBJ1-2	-	CAISPDKFEGETF	TGTGCCATCAGCCCCGACAAATTCGAGGGAGAAACCTTC
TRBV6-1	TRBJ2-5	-	CASSERGQETQYF	TGTGCCAGCAGTGAAAGAGGCCAAGAGACCCAGTACTTC
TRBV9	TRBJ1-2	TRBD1	CASSEPRGNYGYTF	TGTGCCAGCAGCGAACCCAGGGGGAACTATGGCTACACCTTC
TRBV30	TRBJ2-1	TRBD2	CAWSVRTSGPQEQFF	TGTGCCTGGAGTGTACGGACTAGCGGACCGCAGGAGCAGTTCTTC
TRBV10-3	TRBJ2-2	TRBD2	CAISDSGGKINTGELFF	TGTGCCATCAGTGATTCGGGAGGGAAGATTAACACCGGGGAGCTGTTTTTT
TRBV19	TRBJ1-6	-	CASSIDGTTDYNSPLHF	TGTGCCAGTAGTATTGATGGTACCACAGATTATAATTCACCCCTCCACTTT
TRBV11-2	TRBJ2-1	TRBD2	CASSLDLVGGREFF	TGTGCCAGCAGCTTAGATTTGGTGGGAGGGAGGGAGTTCTTC
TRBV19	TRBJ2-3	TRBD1	CASSIGQGARDTQYF	TGTGCCAGTAGTATCGGACAGGGGGCGAGGGATACGCAGTATTTT
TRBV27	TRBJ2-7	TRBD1	CASSTDRGRPYEQYF	TGTGCCAGCAGTACCGACAGGGGGAGGCCCTACGAGCAGTACTTC
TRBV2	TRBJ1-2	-	CASRDSNYGYTF	TGTGCCAGCAGGGACTCTAACTATGGCTACACCTTC
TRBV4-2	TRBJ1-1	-	CASSQDGTGSTEAFF	TGTGCCAGCAGCCAAGATGGCACAGGAAGCACTGAAGCTTTCTTT